This is a list of T cell receptor beta chains from one sample in a study of T cells in Graves' hyperthyroidism and ophthalmopathy. TCRdb analysed the multiplex PCR reads with MiXCR anew, one entry per CDR3 protein. Of around 500,000 distinct CDR3 sequences in the sample, 15% to 20% were seen once. The sample taken for sequencing was blood. The receptors were sampled from a woman aged 30 to 39 with Graves' ophthalmopathy. Each CDR3 is given with its conserved first and last residue. Fields, in order: D gene, J gene, V gene, clone size, CDR3 DNA, CDR3 protein. D genes are given only for firm matches. Size values are once, few and many counts, or a class for expanded clones, and some rows have none.

>NA|TRBJ1-6|TRBV6-1|few
TGTGCCAGCAGTGAAAGTGGGCTGGGAAATTCACCCCTCCACTTT
CASSESGLGNSPLHF
>NA|TRBJ2-7|TRBV9|NA
TGTGCCAGCAGCGTAGGAGGATTCTCCTACGAGCAGTACTTC
CASSVGGFSYEQYF
>NA|TRBJ1-6|TRBV20-1|once
TGCAGTGCTAGAGTGTCTGGGCTCCCTAATAATTCACCCCTCCACTTT
CSARVSGLPNNSPLHF
>NA|TRBJ2-3|TRBV12-3/TRBV12-4|few
TGTGCCAGCAGTTTAAGTCACCACACAGATACGCAGTATTTT
CASSLSHHTDTQYF
>NA|TRBJ2-7|TRBV27|few
TGTGCCAGCAGTCCTACCCGACAGGACGGATACGAGCAGTACTTC
CASSPTRQDGYEQYF
>TRBD2|TRBJ2-5|TRBV7-9|many
TGTGCCAGCAGCTGGAGCGGGGAGAGGCAAGAGACCCAGTACTTC
CASSWSGERQETQYF
>TRBD2|TRBJ2-3|TRBV7-9|few
TGTGCCAGCAGCGTACCGGGACTAGGAGCGCAGTATTTT
CASSVPGLGAQYF
>NA|TRBJ2-5|TRBV28|NA
TGTGCCAGCCGAGAGAACAAGGTAGAGACCCAGTACTTC
CASRENKVETQYF
>TRBD2|TRBJ2-3|TRBV29-1|NA
TGCAGCGTTTTGCTAGCGGGAGACTACGCAGATACGCAGTATTTT
CSVLLAGDYADTQYF
>NA|TRBJ2-7|TRBV6-1|NA
TGTGCCAGCAGTGATCGGCGCAGCTCCTACGAGCAGTACTTC
CASSDRRSSYEQYF
>NA|TRBJ1-3|TRBV3-1|many
TGTGCCAGCAGCCCCCGGATAAGAACCTCTGGAAACACCATATATTTT
CASSPRIRTSGNTIYF
>NA|TRBJ1-4|TRBV29-1|NA
TGCAGCGTTCGGGCTGGGGGACGGAGTGCAACTAATGAAAAACTGTTTTTT
CSVRAGGRSATNEKLFF
>TRBD2|TRBJ2-7|TRBV29-1|NA
TGCAGCGTTGATCTAGCGGGAGACGAGCAGTACTTC
CSVDLAGDEQYF
>NA|TRBJ2-5|TRBV7-9|many
TGTGCCAGCAGCTTGGACACAATGAAAGAGACCCAGTACTTC
CASSLDTMKETQYF
>NA|TRBJ1-1|TRBV6-2/TRBV6-3|few
TGTGCCAGCAGCCAGGCCCCTGGCGCGGCTTTCTTT
CASSQAPGAAFF
>TRBD2|TRBJ2-7|TRBV4-2|NA
TGTGCCAGCAGCCAAGATGGCATAGGGGCTAGCGGTGGCTACGAGCAGTACTTC
CASSQDGIGASGGYEQYF
>NA|TRBJ2-7|TRBV10-1|NA
TGCGCCAGCGGAGAACAGGAGACCTACGAGCAGTACTTC
CASGEQETYEQYF
>NA|TRBJ1-2|TRBV28|NA
TGTGCCAGCAGACCTGTTGATACGGGGCCCTATGGCTACACCTTC
CASRPVDTGPYGYTF
>NA|TRBJ2-3|TRBV4-3|few
TGCGCCAGCCTTCGGGCATCTGATACGCAGTATTTT
CASLRASDTQYF
>NA|TRBJ2-7|TRBV27|NA
TGTGCCAGCAGTTACGAACCCCCCGCCGAGCAGTACTTC
CASSYEPPAEQYF
>TRBD2|TRBJ2-3|TRBV7-9|few
TGTGCCAGCAGCTTAATAGCGGGAAGGTCAGATACGCAGTATTTT
CASSLIAGRSDTQYF
>TRBD1|TRBJ2-7|TRBV15|few
TGTGCCACCAGCAGACCCGAGGCAGGGGGCTACGAGCAGTACTTC
CATSRPEAGGYEQYF
>NA|TRBJ2-1|TRBV4-3|NA
TGCGCCAGCAGCCAAGGGCGACCAACAATTTACAATGAGCAGTTCTTC
CASSQGRPTIYNEQFF
>NA|TRBJ2-1|TRBV9|many
TGTGCCAGCAGCGTAGAGGCTAGCGTGATGACCAATGAGCAGTTCTTC
CASSVEASVMTNEQFF
>NA|TRBJ1-1|TRBV7-8|many
TGTGCCAGCAGCTTAGCCAGACGGACAAACACTGAAGCTTTCTTT
CASSLARRTNTEAFF
>TRBD1|TRBJ1-2|TRBV6-2/TRBV6-3|few
TGTGCCAGCAGTCACACCTTCGGACAGGGGAGCTATGGCTACACCTTC
CASSHTFGQGSYGYTF
>NA|TRBJ1-5|TRBV30|few
TGTGCCTGGAGTCGAAGCAATCAGCCCCAGCATTTT
CAWSRSNQPQHF
>NA|TRBJ1-4|TRBV3-1|NA
TGTGCCAGCAGCCAAGATGGGACAAGGGCAAAGGGAGCTAATGAAAAACTGTTTTTT
CASSQDGTRAKGANEKLFF
>TRBD1|TRBJ1-1|TRBV15|many
TGTGCCACCAGCAGAGACAGGGGGCGGGCGGACACTGAAGCTTTCTTT
CATSRDRGRADTEAFF
>NA|TRBJ2-1|TRBV27|few
TGTGCCAGCAGTTCCTTCCTTCTAGAGAATGAGCAGTTCTTC
CASSSFLLENEQFF
>TRBD1|TRBJ2-1|TRBV12-3/TRBV12-4|many
TGTGCCGGGGCGACAGGGGCTGTCAATGAGCAGTTCTTC
CAGATGAVNEQFF
>NA|TRBJ1-5|TRBV7-8|NA
TGTGCCAGCAGCCCCAACAGATTCAATCAGCCCCAGCATTTT
CASSPNRFNQPQHF
>TRBD2|TRBJ2-1|TRBV6-2/TRBV6-3|many
TGTGCCAGCACTTCCACCGGGACTAGCGGGAGTAATGAGCAGTTCTTC
CASTSTGTSGSNEQFF
>NA|TRBJ1-2|TRBV7-2|many
TGTGCCAGCAGCTCCCACCCACAGGGAGGAAATGGCTACACCTTC
CASSSHPQGGNGYTF
>NA|TRBJ2-7|TRBV5-8|few
TGTGCCAGCAGCTTAGCCCCTAGCCGCTACGAGCAGTACTTC
CASSLAPSRYEQYF
>NA|TRBJ1-6|TRBV3-1|many
TGTGCCAGCACCCCGACAGGTTTGGGTAATTCACCCCTCCACTTT
CASTPTGLGNSPLHF
>NA|TRBJ2-2|TRBV28|NA
TGTGCCAGCAGTCCGACTAGAGCGGCCGGGGAGCTGTTTTTT
CASSPTRAAGELFF
>NA|TRBJ2-1|TRBV28|few
TGTGCCAGCAGCCAGGGAGTTGGCTACAATGAGCAGTTCTTC
CASSQGVGYNEQFF
>NA|TRBJ1-1|TRBV19|NA
TGTGCCAGTAGTATCGGCAGTGGCACTGAAGCTTTCTTT
CASSIGSGTEAFF
>NA|TRBJ1-3|TRBV28|many
TGTGCCAGCAGATACTTCGGGGGAAACACCATATATTTT
CASRYFGGNTIYF
>NA|TRBJ2-1|TRBV7-3|NA
TGTGCCAGCAGCTTTTTCTTAGGCAATGAGCAGTTCTTC
CASSFFLGNEQFF
>TRBD2|TRBJ2-5|TRBV5-1|many
TGCGCCAGCAGCCTAGCGGGAGGTGGGGAGACCCAGTACTTC
CASSLAGGGETQYF
>NA|TRBJ2-7|TRBV9|NA
TGTGCCAGCAGCGCCGGGCTTGACGGGAGCTCCTACGAGCAGTACTTC
CASSAGLDGSSYEQYF
>TRBD1|TRBJ2-3|TRBV2|NA
TGTGCCAGCAGCGACGGACAGGGCCCAGATACGCAGTATTTT
CASSDGQGPDTQYF
>TRBD2|TRBJ2-2|TRBV11-2|many
TGTGCCAGCACCTACCCTAGGACTAGCTTTTCGCAATATTTAACCGGGGAGCTGTTTTTT
CASTYPRTSFSQYLTGELFF